Listed below are T cell receptor beta chains from one sample, sequenced in a study of T cells in Graves' hyperthyroidism and ophthalmopathy. TCRdb re-derived calls from the multiplex PCR reads in MiXCR, one entry per CDR3 protein. The table includes over 300,000 distinct CDR3 sequences, approximately 15% detected once. The sample was blood. All receptors derive from an older woman with Graves' hyperthyroidism. The CDR3 runs from the conserved cysteine through the conserved F or W. D genes are given only for firm matches. A clone size is listed for some rows: how often the clone was seen (once, few, many), or a class if it is expanded.

>TRBJ2-3|.|14|few|TRBV28
TGTGCCAGCAGGATTAGCGGACGCACAGATACGCAGTATTTT
CASRISGRTDTQYF
>TRBJ2-1|.|13|few|TRBV19
TGTGCCAGTAGACAGGGACCCCCCCATGAGCAGTTCTTC
CASRQGPPHEQFF
>TRBJ1-5|.|16|many|TRBV20-1
TGCAGTGCTATCCTGGCGGCCCCTAGTGGCAATCAGCCCCAGCATTTT
CSAILAAPSGNQPQHF
>TRBJ1-6|.|15|.|TRBV15
TGTGCCACCAGCAGGGATGGCTCCTATAATTCACCCCTCCACTTT
CATSRDGSYNSPLHF
>TRBJ2-1|TRBD2|17|.|TRBV13
TGTGCCAGCAGCACAGGACTAGCGGGGTTTTCCTACAATGAGCAGTTCTTC
CASSTGLAGFSYNEQFF
>TRBJ2-4|.|15|.|TRBV5-6
TGTGCCAGCAGCACCCCCGGACAGGAGAGGGGGAGGGAGTACTTC
CASSTPGQERGREYF
>TRBJ2-3|TRBD1|13|few|TRBV29-1
TGCAGCGTTGGGGGGACAGACACAGATACGCAGTATTTT
CSVGGTDTDTQYF
>TRBJ1-1|.|14|many|TRBV5-1
TGCGCCAGCAGCCGGGATTCGATGAACACTGAAGCTTTCTTT
CASSRDSMNTEAFF
>TRBJ2-3|TRBD2|16|many|TRBV27
TGTGCCAGCAGTTTGAGTCCTAGCGGGAGCACAGATACGCAGTATTTT
CASSLSPSGSTDTQYF
>TRBJ2-3|.|15|many|TRBV5-1
TGCGCCAGCAGCCCTAGCGCCCCGGACCTGGATACGCAGTATTTT
CASSPSAPDLDTQYF
>TRBJ2-2|.|13|few|TRBV30
TGTGCCTGGAGTACTGGGGACACCGGGGAGCTGTTTTTT
CAWSTGDTGELFF
>TRBJ2-1|.|15|many|TRBV7-9
TGTGCCAGCAGCTCCTCCGGGACCACCAACAATGAGCAGTTCTTC
CASSSSGTTNNEQFF
>TRBJ2-2|TRBD2|18|many|TRBV11-3
TGTGCCAGCAGCCCACGTGAGGGACTAGCAAAGAACACCGGGGAGCTGTTTTTT
CASSPREGLAKNTGELFF
>TRBJ1-3|.|15|many|TRBV3-1
TGTGCCAGCAGCCAAAGGGGAGGGGCTGGAAACACCATATATTTT
CASSQRGGAGNTIYF
>TRBJ1-1|.|11|many|TRBV2
TGTGCCAGCAGTGGTCTCCTAAAAGCTTTCTTT
CASSGLLKAFF
>TRBJ1-1|.|14|few|TRBV9
TGTGCCAGCAGCTTTGGGACTCGGGACACTGAAGCTTTCTTT
CASSFGTRDTEAFF
>TRBJ2-3|.|13|many|TRBV2
TGTGCCAGCAGGGGGGACTCCACAGATACGCAGTATTTT
CASRGDSTDTQYF
>TRBJ1-1|TRBD1|15|many|TRBV18
TGTGCCAGCTCACCATACAACAGGGGGAAGGCTGAAGCTTTCTTT
CASSPYNRGKAEAFF
>TRBJ2-5|.|14|many|TRBV2
TGTGCCAGCAGTGGGACTACGTTTGGAGAGACCCAGTACTTC
CASSGTTFGETQYF
>TRBJ2-7|TRBD1|15|.|TRBV5-1
TGCGCCAGCCGAGTCTCCGGACAGGGAACCTACGAGCAGTACTTC
CASRVSGQGTYEQYF
>TRBJ2-1|.|13|many|TRBV24-1
TGTGCCACCAGTGATTCCCCCGACAATGAGCAGTTCTTC
CATSDSPDNEQFF
>TRBJ2-2|.|15|.|TRBV11-3
TGTGCCAACCCTCAGCCGGGGGCGCTCACCGGGGAGCTGTTTTTT
CANPQPGALTGELFF
>TRBJ2-3|TRBD2|14|many|TRBV11-3
TGTGCCAGCAGCGGACTAGCCAGCACAGATACGCAGTATTTT
CASSGLASTDTQYF
>TRBJ2-4|.|14|many|TRBV11-3
TGTGCCAGCAGCCTCCGGGACGGTAAAAACATTCAGTACTTC
CASSLRDGKNIQYF
>TRBJ2-3|TRBD2|14|.|TRBV20-1
TGCAGTGCCAAACTAGCGGGAGGAGAAGATACGCAGTATTTT
CSAKLAGGEDTQYF
>TRBJ2-4|TRBD2|14|many|TRBV12-3/TRBV12-4
TGTGCCAGCAGTTTTGGGGGGGTTAAAAACATTCAGTACTTC
CASSFGGVKNIQYF
>TRBJ2-3|TRBD2|16|many|TRBV7-9
TGTGCCAGCAGCTTAGGATATCTAGCGGGGAGAGATACGCAGTATTTT
CASSLGYLAGRDTQYF
>TRBJ2-1|TRBD2|16|many|TRBV18
TGTGCCAGCTCACCAGCGGGACTAGCGGGAGAAAATGAGCAGTTCTTC
CASSPAGLAGENEQFF
>TRBJ1-2|.|13|few|TRBV6-5
TGTGCCAGCAGTTACAAACAGGGTTATGGCTACACCTTC
CASSYKQGYGYTF
>TRBJ2-2|.|14|few|TRBV15
TGTGCCACCAGCTTGGACAGCTTGACCGGGGAGCTGTTTTTT
CATSLDSLTGELFF
>TRBJ1-6|.|12|many|TRBV3-1
TGTGCCAGCAGCCAAGATCTGTCACCCCTCCACTTT
CASSQDLSPLHF
>TRBJ2-7|TRBD2|17|many|TRBV28
TGTGCCAGCAGTTTAATTTCTAGCGGGAGTCTGGCCTACGAGCAGTACTTC
CASSLISSGSLAYEQYF
>TRBJ1-6|TRBD1|16|.|TRBV10-3
TGTGCCATCAGCCGACAGGGAAGGTCCTATAATTCACCCCTCCACTTT
CAISRQGRSYNSPLHF
>TRBJ2-5|TRBD1|14|many|TRBV29-1
TGCAGCGTCCGCAGACAGGGGGGATTAGAGACCCAGTACTTC
CSVRRQGGLETQYF
>TRBJ2-7|TRBD1|14|many|TRBV12-3/TRBV12-4
TGTGCCAGCAGTACAGGGGAGTTAACCTACGAGCAGTACTTC
CASSTGELTYEQYF
>TRBJ2-3|TRBD1|16|many|TRBV5-1
TGCGCCAGCAGCCCCGGTAGGGACAGCAGCACAGATACGCAGTATTTT
CASSPGRDSSTDTQYF
>TRBJ1-5|.|16|.|TRBV19
TGTGCCAGTAGTATCGGAGGGCTAAATAGCAATCAGCCCCAGCATTTT
CASSIGGLNSNQPQHF
>TRBJ1-1|.|14|.|TRBV29-1
TGCAGCGTCATAATAAGGTTGGACAACACTGAAGCTTTCTTT
CSVIIRLDNTEAFF
>TRBJ2-7|TRBD1|15|once|TRBV13
TGTGCCAGCAGCCCGGGACAGTCCTTCTCCTACGAGCAGTACTTC
CASSPGQSFSYEQYF
>TRBJ2-5|TRBD1|14|many|TRBV18
TGTGCCAGCTCACCAGTGACAGGGGAAGAGACCCAGTACTTC
CASSPVTGEETQYF
>TRBJ2-1|TRBD2|13|many|TRBV28
TGTGCCAGCAGGCAAACTAGCGGGGATGAGCAGTTCTTC
CASRQTSGDEQFF
>TRBJ2-2|.|13|many|TRBV2
TGTGCCAGCAGCCCACGGGGGACCGGGGAGCTGTTTTTT
CASSPRGTGELFF
>TRBJ2-3|.|14|few|TRBV11-3
TGTGCCAGCAGCTTAGACTTTGTTACAGATACGCAGTATTTT
CASSLDFVTDTQYF
>TRBJ2-5|.|19|few|TRBV19
TGTGCCAGTAGTGGGATAGCGGCGCCAACGGGACAGTACCAAGAGACCCAGTACTTC
CASSGIAAPTGQYQETQYF
>TRBJ1-2|.|14|many|TRBV7-3
TGTGCCAGCAGCTTAAACCCGTCCGGGTTTGGCTACACCTTC
CASSLNPSGFGYTF
>TRBJ1-2|.|13|many|TRBV10-3
TGTGCCATCAGTGAGATCAGCGTGGATTTCTACACCTTC
CAISEISVDFYTF
>TRBJ1-5|.|15|few|TRBV19
TGTGCCAGTAGTATAACGGGGGATGACAATCAGCCCCAGCATTTT
CASSITGDDNQPQHF
>TRBJ2-1|.|15|.|TRBV19
TGTGCCAGTAGTATCGAGCAGGGCGCCTACAATGAGCAGTTCTTC
CASSIEQGAYNEQFF
>TRBJ2-7|TRBD2|21|few|TRBV4-2
TGTGCCAGCAGCCCCACCCTCGGGACAGTAGGACTAGCGGGGATCACCTACGAGCAGTACTTC
CASSPTLGTVGLAGITYEQYF
>TRBJ2-3|TRBD2|20|many|TRBV3-1
TGTGCCAGCAGCCCCGGGAGACTAGCGGGAGCATTGACTAGCACAGATACGCAGTATTTT
CASSPGRLAGALTSTDTQYF
>TRBJ2-7|.|16|few|TRBV7-9
TGTGCCAGCAGCTTCTACTCCGGGACGGGGAACTACGAGCAGTACTTC
CASSFYSGTGNYEQYF
>TRBJ2-4|.|15|many|TRBV12-5
TGTGCTAGTGGGCCCGGACGACCCTGGGGAAACATTCAGTACTTC
CASGPGRPWGNIQYF
>TRBJ2-7|.|12|many|TRBV11-2
TGTGCCAGCAGCTTAAACGGATACGAGCAGTACTTC
CASSLNGYEQYF
>TRBJ2-1|TRBD2|17|.|TRBV10-3
TGTGCCATCAGGAAGGGACTAGCGGGAATGGGGGACAATGAGCAGTTCTTC
CAIRKGLAGMGDNEQFF
>TRBJ2-7|.|16|many|TRBV7-6
TGTGCCAGCAGCTTAGCACTCCGCCAGGGAGATGACGAGCAGTACTTC
CASSLALRQGDDEQYF
>TRBJ2-1|.|16|many|TRBV12-3/TRBV12-4
TGTGCCAGCCGACCGCGGGGAATGGGCGGCTACAATGAGCAGTTCTTC
CASRPRGMGGYNEQFF
>TRBJ2-1|.|15|.|TRBV7-2
TGTGCCAGCAGCTTAGCCGATTTGATGGGGAGTGAGCAGTTCTTC
CASSLADLMGSEQFF